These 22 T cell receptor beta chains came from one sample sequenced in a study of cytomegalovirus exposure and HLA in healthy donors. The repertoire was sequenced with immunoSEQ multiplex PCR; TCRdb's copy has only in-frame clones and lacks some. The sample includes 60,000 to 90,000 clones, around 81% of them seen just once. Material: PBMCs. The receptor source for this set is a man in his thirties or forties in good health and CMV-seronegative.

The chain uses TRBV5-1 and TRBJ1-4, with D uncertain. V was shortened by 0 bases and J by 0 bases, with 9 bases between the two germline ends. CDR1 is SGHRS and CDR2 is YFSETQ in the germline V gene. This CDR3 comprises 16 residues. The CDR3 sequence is CASSLGSGATNEKLFF. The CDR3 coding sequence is TGCGCCAGCAGCTTGGGAAGCGGGGCAACTAATGAAAAACTGTTTTTT. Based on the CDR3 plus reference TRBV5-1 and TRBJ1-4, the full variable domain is KAGVTQTPRYLIKTRGQQVTLSCSPISGHRSVSWYQQTPGQGLQFLFEYFSETQRNKGNFPGRFSGRQFSNSRSEMNVSTLELGDSALYLCASSLGSGATNEKLFFGSGTQLSVL.

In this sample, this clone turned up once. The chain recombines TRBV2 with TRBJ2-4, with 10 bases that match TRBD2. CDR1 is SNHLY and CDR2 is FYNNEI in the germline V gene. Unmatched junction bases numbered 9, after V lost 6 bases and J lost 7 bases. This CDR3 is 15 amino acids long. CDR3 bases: TGTGCCAGCAGCCCGACTAGCGGGTCTCCGAACATTCAGTACTTC. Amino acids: CASSPTSGSPNIQYF.

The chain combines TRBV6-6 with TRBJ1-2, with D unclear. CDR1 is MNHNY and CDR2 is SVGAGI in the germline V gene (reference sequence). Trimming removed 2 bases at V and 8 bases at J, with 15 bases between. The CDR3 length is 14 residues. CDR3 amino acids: CASSYPTTFRGYTF. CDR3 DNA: TGTGCCAGCAGTTACCCGACAACATTCCGGGGCTACACCTTC.

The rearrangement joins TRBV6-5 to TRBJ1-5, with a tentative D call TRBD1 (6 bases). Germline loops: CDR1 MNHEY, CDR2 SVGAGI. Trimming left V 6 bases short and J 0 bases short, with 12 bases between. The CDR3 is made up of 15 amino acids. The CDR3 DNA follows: TGTGCCAGCAGAGACAGGTCGTTTAGCAATCAGCCCCAGCATTTT. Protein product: CASRDRSFSNQPQHF.

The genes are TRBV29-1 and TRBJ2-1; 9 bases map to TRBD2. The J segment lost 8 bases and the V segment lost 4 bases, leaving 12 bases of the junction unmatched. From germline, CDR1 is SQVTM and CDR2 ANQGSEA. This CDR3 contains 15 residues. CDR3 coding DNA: TGCAGCGTTGTCTTGACTAGCGGATATGGGGATGAGCAGTTCTTC. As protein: CSVVLTSGYGDEQFF.

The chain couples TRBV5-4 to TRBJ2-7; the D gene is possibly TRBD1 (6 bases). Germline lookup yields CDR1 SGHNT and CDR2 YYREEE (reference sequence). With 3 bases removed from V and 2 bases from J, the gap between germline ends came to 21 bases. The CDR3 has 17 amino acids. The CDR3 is CASSSTAGTLIAYEQYF. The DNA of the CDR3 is TGTGCCAGCAGCTCCACGGCCGGGACACTGATTGCCTACGAGCAGTACTTC.

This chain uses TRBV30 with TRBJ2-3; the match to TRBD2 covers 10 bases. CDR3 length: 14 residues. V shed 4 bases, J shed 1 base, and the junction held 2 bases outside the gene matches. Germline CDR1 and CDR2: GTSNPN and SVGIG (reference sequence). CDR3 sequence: CAWIAGGRTDTQYF. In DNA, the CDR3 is TGTGCCTGGATAGCGGGGGGCCGCACAGATACGCAGTATTTT.

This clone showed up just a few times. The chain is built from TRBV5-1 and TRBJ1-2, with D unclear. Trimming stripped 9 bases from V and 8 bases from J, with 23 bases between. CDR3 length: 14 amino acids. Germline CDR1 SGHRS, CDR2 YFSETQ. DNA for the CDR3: TGCGCCACCCGCGACACTTCATACCGCGGGGGCTACACCTTC. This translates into CATRDTSYRGGYTF.

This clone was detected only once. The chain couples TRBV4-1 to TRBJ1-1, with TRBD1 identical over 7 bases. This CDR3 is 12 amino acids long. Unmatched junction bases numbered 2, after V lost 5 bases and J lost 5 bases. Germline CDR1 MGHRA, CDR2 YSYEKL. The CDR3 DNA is TGCGCCAGCAGCGCCAGGGGGACTGAAGCTTTCTTT. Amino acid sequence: CASSARGTEAFF.

The CDR3, as DNA: TGTGCCAGCAGCCTCTGGGGGACTAGCTACAATGAGCAGTTCTTC. Protein: CASSLWGTSYNEQFF. The chain links TRBV11-3 to TRBJ2-1; 8 bases are a match to TRBD2. The CDR3 extends over 15 amino acids. Trimming took 5 bases from V and 3 from J; bases not matched to a gene: 6. Germline V gene data show CDR1 as SGHNT and CDR2 as YENEEA.

This CDR3 reads CASSLGGDRVLGYTF. The DNA for the CDR3 is TGTGCCAGCAGCTTGGGGGGGGACAGGGTCCTTGGCTACACCTTC. V and J are TRBV5-5 and TRBJ1-2, with 9 positions matching TRBD1. V lost 0 bases, J lost 7 bases, and 7 bases stayed unmatched. CDR1 SGHKS and CDR2 YYEKEE come from the germline V gene (reference sequence). The CDR3 runs 15 residues.

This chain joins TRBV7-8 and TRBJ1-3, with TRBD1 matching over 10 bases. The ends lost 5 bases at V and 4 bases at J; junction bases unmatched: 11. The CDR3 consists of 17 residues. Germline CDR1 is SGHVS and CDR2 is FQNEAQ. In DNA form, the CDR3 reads TGTGCCAGCAGCGTCGGACAGGGGGTCATGTTAGGAAACACCATATATTTT. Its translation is CASSVGQGVMLGNTIYF.

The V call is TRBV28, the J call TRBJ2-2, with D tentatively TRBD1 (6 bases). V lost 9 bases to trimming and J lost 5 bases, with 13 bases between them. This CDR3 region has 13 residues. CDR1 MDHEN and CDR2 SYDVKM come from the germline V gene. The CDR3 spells CASLRTATGELFF. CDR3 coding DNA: TGTGCCAGTCTCCGGACAGCGACCGGGGAGCTGTTTTTT.

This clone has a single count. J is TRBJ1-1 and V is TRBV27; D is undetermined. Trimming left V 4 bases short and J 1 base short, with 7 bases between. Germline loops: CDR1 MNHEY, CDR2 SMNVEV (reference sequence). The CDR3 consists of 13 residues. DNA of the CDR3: TGTGCCAGCAGTTATCGGGGGAACACTGAAGCTTTCTTT. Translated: CASSYRGNTEAFF.

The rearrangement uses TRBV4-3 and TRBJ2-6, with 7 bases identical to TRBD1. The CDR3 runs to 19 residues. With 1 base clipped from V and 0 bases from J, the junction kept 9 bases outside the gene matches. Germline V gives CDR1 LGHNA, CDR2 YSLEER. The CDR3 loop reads CASSQVYDRVPSGANVLTF. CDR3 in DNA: TGCGCCAGCAGCCAAGTTTATGACAGGGTCCCCTCTGGGGCCAACGTCCTGACTTTC.

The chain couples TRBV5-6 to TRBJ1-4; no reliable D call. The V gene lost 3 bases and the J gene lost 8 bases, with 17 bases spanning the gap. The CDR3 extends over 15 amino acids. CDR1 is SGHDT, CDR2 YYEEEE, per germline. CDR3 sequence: CASSWAGSLSEKLFF. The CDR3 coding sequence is TGTGCCAGCAGCTGGGCAGGCTCCCTATCGGAAAAACTGTTTTTT.

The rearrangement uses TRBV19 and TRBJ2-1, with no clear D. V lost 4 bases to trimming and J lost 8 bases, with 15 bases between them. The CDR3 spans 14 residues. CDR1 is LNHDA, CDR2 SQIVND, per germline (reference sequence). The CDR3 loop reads CASSKFVVRDEQFF. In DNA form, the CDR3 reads TGTGCCAGTAGTAAATTTGTTGTTAGAGATGAGCAGTTCTTC.

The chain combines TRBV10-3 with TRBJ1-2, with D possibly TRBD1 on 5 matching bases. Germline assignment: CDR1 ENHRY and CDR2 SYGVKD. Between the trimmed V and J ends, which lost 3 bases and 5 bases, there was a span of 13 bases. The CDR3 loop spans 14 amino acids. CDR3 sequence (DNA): TGTGCCATCAGTGACGAAGGGGCAGGGTATGGCTACACCTTC. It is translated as CAISDEGAGYGYTF.

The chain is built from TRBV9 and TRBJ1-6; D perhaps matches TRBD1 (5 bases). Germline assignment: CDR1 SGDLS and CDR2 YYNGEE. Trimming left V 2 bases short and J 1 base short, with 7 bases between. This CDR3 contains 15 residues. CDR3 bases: TGTGCCAGCAGCGTCAGGGAATCCTATAATTCACCCCTCCACTTT. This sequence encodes CASSVRESYNSPLHF.

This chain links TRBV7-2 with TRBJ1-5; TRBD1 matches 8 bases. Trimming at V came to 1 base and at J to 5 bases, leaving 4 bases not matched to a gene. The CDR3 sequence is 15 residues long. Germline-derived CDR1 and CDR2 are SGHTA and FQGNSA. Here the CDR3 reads CASSLVGRGHQPQHF. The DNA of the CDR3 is TGTGCCAGCAGCTTAGTTGGCAGGGGGCATCAGCCCCAGCATTTT. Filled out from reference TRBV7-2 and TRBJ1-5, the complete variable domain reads GAGVSQSPSNKVTEKGKDVELRCDPISGHTALYWYRQSLGQGLEFLIYFQGNSAPDKSGLPSDRFSAERTGGSVSTLTIQRTQQEDSAVYLCASSLVGRGHQPQHFGDGTRLSIL.

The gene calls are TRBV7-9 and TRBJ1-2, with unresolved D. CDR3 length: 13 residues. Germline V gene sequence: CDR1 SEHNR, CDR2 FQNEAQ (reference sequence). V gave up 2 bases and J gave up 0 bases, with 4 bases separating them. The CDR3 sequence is CASSLTPNYGYTF. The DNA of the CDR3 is TGTGCCAGCAGCTTAACACCTAACTATGGCTACACCTTC.

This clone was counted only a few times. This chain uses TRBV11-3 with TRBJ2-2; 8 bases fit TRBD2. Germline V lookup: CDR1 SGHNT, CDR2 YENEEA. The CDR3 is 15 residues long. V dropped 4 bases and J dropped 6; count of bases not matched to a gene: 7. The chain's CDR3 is CASSSSGGGSGELFF. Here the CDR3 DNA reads TGTGCCAGCAGCTCCAGCGGGGGCGGGTCCGGGGAGCTGTTTTTT.